The clone carrying this TCR beta chain was found many times. As yet, its antigen is unknown. The time point: pre-sensitization, week 0. Treatment described: therapeutic diphenylcyclopropenone sensitization with weekly scalp DPC. The data were obtained in a study of human T cells and chemical hapten exposure. Across the whole study: The use of 2% DPC on around 2 cm by around 2 cm of upper inner arm skin constituted sensitization.

Via MiXCR, TCRdb re-called the RACE reads, giving one row per CDR3 protein. There are a few hundred thousand distinct CDR3 sequences in the sample; around 5.5% occur only once, and around 8% lies in the top ten. Points from the study as a whole: No alteration of TCRs above 1 in 1000 frequency was seen with DPC sensitization.

Germline V gene lookup returns CDR1 DFQATT and CDR2 SNEGSKA (reference sequence). The V end lost 0 bases, the J end lost 7 bases, and 10 bases lay between the germline ends. The CDR3 consists of 14 residues. The sample in question was whole blood, obtained in connection with sensitization to the hapten diphenylcyclopropenone (DPC). This sequence originates from a woman younger than 30 with alopecia areata. Some clones in this sample may be carry-over from other donors' samples. The chain joins TRBV20-1 to TRBJ1-6; D unresolved. The CDR3: CSARDLSENSPLHF. The CDR3 nucleotides are TGCAGTGCTAGAGATTTGTCTGAAAATTCACCCCTCCACTTT.